The sequence of this T cell receptor (beta chain) was determined in a study of shared clonotypes between healthy human individuals. A word on this clone: Its matching antigen is unknown.

The CDR3 is 14 amino acids. Germline CDR1 is GTSNPN and CDR2 is SVGIG (reference sequence). Trimming took 2 bases from V and 2 from J, leaving 9 bases between them. In the original analysis: ImmunoSEQ output lacked quality scores and full-length reads, limiting matched filtering. Produced via immunoSEQ multiplex PCR; TCRdb's table is partial and in-frame only. The V and J calls and the clone size are those of that table, but D and trimming were determined from the DNA. Of about 1.5 million clones listed, 95% to 99% are singletons. Study findings and constraints: Estimated richness values were generally larger in naive subsets than in memory subsets. A handful of donors showed sharing of around 5% of naive CD4 clonotypes. Enrolling few donors narrowed the genetic and exposure-history diversity that was represented.

This receptor was taken from a man aged 25-40 years in good health. The rearrangement links TRBV30 to TRBJ2-2, with D possibly matching TRBD2 (5 bases). The sequencing input was naive CD4+ T cells sorted from blood. Subset reported: CD45RA+ positively selected. CDR3: CAWSPGSNTGELFF. CDR3 bases: TGTGCCTGGAGTCCGGGATCAAACACCGGGGAGCTGTTTTTT.